This TCR beta chain was documented in a study of CD8+ T cells in alopecia areata. Findings and caveats of the study: Mice showed TCR sharing more clearly than patients did, possibly owing to HLA. Scalp samples also yield sequences from resident alphabeta T cells of normal skin. Compared with normal scalp, lesional scalp had higher clonality and more expanded CD8+ clones.

Sequencing templates came from extracted RNA that was reverse transcribed into cDNA. Using immunoSEQ multiplex PCR, the repertoire was profiled, and TCRdb retains in-frame clones only, with some absent. Among about 99,000 clones listed, roughly 50% were seen once. Trimming took 5 bases from V and 0 from J; bases not matched to a gene: 2. This CDR3 comprises 15 residues. CDR1 and CDR2 from the germline V gene are SEHNR and FQNEAQ (reference sequence). With respect to this clone: The antigen remains undetermined.

This sequence joins TRBV7-9 and TRBJ2-2, with 8 positions matching TRBD1. This receptor was identified in a human donor in good health. Sequencing was done on a sample of CD4+ T cells sorted from blood. The CDR3 spells CASSAGQANTGELFF. In nucleotides, the CDR3 is TGTGCCAGCAGCGCGGGACAGGCGAACACCGGGGAGCTGTTTTTT.